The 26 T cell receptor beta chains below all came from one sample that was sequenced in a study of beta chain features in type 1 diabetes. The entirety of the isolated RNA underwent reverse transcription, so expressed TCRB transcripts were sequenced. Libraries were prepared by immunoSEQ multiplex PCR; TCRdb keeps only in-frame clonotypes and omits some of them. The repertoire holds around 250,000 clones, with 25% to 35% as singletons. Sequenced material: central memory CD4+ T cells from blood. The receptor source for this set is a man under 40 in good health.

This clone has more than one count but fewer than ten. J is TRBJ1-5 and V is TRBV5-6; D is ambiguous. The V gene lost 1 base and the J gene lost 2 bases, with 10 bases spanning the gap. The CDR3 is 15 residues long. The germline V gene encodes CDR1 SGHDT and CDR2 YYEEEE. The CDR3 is CASSLYGSGNQPQHF. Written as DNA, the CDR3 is TGTGCCAGCAGCTTGTACGGGTCGGGCAATCAGCCCCAGCATTTT.

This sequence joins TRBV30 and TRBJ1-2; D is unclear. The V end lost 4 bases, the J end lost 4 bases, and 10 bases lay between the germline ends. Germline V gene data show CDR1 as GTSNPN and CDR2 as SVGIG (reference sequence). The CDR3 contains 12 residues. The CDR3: CAWKGSGYGYTF. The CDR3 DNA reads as TGTGCCTGGAAGGGAAGCGGCTATGGCTACACCTTC.

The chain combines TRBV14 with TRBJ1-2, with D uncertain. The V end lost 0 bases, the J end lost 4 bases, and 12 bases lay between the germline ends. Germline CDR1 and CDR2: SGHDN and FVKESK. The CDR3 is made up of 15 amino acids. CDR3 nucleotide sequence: TGTGCCAGCAGCCAAGATGAGTGGGCATTCTATGGCTACACCTTC. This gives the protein CASSQDEWAFYGYTF. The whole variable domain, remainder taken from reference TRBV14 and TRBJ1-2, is EAGVTQFPSHSVIEKGQTVTLRCDPISGHDNLYWYRRVMGKEIKFLLHFVKESKQDESGMPNNRFLAERTGGTYSTLKVQPAELEDSGVYFCASSQDEWAFYGYTFGSGTRLTVV.

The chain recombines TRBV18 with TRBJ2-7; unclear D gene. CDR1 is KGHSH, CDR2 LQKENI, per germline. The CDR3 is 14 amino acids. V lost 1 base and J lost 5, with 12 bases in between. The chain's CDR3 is CASSPRSVRDEQYF. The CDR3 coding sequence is TGTGCCAGCTCACCACGGTCCGTCCGGGACGAGCAGTACTTC.

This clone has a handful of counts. CDR3 loop: CASSSRTGTRSGANVLTF. CDR3 in DNA: TGTGCCAGCAGCTCTAGGACAGGGACCCGCTCTGGGGCCAACGTCCTGACTTTC. J is TRBJ2-6 and V is TRBV7-2; TRBD1 matches at 8 bases. The CDR3 loop spans 18 amino acids. J lost 0 bases, V lost 4 bases, and 8 bases had no gene match. Germline V gene sequence: CDR1 SGHTA, CDR2 FQGNSA.

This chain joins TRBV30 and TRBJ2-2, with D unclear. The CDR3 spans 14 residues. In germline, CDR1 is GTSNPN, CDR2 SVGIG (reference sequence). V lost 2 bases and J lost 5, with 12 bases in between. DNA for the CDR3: TGTGCCTGGAGTTCCACCGCGAGGACCGGGGAGCTGTTTTTT. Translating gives CAWSSTARTGELFF.

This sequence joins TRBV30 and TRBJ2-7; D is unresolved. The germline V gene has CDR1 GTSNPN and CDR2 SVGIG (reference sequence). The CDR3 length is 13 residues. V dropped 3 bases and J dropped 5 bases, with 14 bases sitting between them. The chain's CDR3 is CAWSQDILDEQYF. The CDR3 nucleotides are TGTGCCTGGAGCCAAGACATTTTGGACGAGCAGTACTTC.

CDR3 amino acids: CAWRRPSWLGYTF. CDR3 nucleotides: TGTGCCTGGAGGAGGCCATCCTGGTTAGGCTACACCTTC. V and J are TRBV30 and TRBJ1-2; no firm D call. V was pared by 3 bases and J by 8 bases, with 16 bases between. This CDR3 has 13 amino acids. Per germline, CDR1 GTSNPN and CDR2 SVGIG (reference sequence).

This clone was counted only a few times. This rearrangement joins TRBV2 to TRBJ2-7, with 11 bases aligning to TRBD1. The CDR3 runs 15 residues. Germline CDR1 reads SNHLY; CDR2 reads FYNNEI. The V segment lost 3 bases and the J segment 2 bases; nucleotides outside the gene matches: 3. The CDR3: CASSDSGQGAYEQYF. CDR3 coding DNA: TGTGCCAGCAGTGACTCGGGACAGGGGGCCTACGAGCAGTACTTC.

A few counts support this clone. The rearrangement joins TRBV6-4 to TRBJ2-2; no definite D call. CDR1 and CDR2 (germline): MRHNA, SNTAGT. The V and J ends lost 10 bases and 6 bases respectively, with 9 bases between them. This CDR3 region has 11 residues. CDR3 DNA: TGTGCCACCTACAACTCCGGGGAGCTGTTTTTT. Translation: CATYNSGELFF.

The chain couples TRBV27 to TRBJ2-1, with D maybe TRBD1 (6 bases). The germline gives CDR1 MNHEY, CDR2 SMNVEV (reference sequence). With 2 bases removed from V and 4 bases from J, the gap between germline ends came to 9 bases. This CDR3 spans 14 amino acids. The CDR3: CASSLEDRYNEQFF. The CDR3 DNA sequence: TGTGCCAGCAGTTTAGAAGACAGGTACAATGAGCAGTTCTTC.

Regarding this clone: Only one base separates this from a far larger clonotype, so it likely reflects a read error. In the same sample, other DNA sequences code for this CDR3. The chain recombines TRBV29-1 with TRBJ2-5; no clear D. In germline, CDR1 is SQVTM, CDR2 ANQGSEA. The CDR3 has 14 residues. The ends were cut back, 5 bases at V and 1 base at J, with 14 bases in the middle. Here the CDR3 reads CSVFSPRLQETQYF. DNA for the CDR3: TGCAGCGTTTTTTCGCCACGGCTCCAAGAGACCCAGTACTTC.

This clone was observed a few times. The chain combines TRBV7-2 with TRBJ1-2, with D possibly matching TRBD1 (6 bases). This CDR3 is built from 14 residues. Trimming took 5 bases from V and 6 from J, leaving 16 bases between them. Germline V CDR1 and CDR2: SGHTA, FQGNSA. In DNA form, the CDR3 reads TGTGCCAGCAGCCCAGTGGGGGGCAGGGATGGCTACACCTTC. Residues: CASSPVGGRDGYTF.

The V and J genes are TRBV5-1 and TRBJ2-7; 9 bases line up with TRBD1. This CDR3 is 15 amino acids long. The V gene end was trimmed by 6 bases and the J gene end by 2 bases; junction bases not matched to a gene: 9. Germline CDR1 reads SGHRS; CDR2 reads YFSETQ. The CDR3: CASTPGTGTTYEQYF. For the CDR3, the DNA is TGCGCCAGCACCCCCGGGACAGGGACGACCTACGAGCAGTACTTC.

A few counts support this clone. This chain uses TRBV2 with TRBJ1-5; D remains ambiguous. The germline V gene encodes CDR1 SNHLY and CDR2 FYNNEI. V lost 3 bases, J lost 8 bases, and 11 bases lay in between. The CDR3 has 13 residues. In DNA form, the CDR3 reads TGTGCCAGCAGTGACAGGACCGAAAAGCCCCAGCATTTT. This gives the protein CASSDRTEKPQHF. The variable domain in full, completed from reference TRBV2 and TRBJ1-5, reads EPEVTQTPSHQVTQMGQEVILRCVPISNHLYFYWYRQILGQKVEFLVSFYNNEISEKSEIFDDQFSVERPDGSNFTLKIRSTKLEDSAMYFCASSDRTEKPQHFGDGTRLSIL.

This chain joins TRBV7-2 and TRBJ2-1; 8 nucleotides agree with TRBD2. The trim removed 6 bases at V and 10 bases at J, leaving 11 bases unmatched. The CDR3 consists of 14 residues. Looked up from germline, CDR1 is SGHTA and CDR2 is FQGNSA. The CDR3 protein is CASSPGLASVEQFF. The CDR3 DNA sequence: TGTGCCAGCAGTCCAGGACTAGCTTCGGTCGAGCAGTTCTTC. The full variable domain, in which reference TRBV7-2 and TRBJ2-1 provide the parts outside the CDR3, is GAGVSQSPSNKVTEKGKDVELRCDPISGHTALYWYRQSLGQGLEFLIYFQGNSAPDKSGLPSDRFSAERTGGSVSTLTIQRTQQEDSAVYLCASSPGLASVEQFFGPGTRLTVL.

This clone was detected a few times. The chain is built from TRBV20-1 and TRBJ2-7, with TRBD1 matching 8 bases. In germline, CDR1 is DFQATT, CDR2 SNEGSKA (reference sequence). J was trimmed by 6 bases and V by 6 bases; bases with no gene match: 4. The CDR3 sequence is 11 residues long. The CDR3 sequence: CSAQGQGEQYF. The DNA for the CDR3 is TGCAGTGCCCAAGGACAGGGCGAGCAGTACTTC.

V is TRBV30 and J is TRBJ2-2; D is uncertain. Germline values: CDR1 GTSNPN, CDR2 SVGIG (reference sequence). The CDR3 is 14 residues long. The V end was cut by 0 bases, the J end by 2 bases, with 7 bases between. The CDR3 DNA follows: TGTGCCTGGAGTGTACTCAGCAACACCGGGGAGCTGTTTTTT. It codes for CAWSVLSNTGELFF.

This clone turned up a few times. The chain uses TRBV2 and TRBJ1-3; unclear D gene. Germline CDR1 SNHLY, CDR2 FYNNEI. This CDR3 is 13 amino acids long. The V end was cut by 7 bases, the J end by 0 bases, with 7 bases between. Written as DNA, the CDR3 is TGTGCCAGCACTATCAGCTCTGGAAACACCATATATTTT. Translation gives CASTISSGNTIYF.

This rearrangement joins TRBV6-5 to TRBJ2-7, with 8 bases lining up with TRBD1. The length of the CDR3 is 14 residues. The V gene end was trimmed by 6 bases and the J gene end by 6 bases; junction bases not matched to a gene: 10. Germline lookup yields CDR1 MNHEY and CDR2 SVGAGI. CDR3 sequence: CASRTDRGGFEQYF. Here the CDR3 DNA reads TGTGCCAGCAGAACTGACAGGGGAGGATTCGAGCAGTACTTC.

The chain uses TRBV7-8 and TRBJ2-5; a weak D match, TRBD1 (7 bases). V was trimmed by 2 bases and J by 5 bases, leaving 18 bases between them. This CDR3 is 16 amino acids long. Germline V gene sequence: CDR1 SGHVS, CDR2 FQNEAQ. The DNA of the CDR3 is TGTGCCAGCAGCTTAAACTTGGGCAGGGGGAGGGAGACCCAGTACTTC. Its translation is CASSLNLGRGRETQYF.

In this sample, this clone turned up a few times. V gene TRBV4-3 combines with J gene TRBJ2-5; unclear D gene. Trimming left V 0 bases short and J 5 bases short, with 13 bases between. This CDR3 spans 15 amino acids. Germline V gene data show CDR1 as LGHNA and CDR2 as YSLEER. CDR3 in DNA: TGCGCCAGCAGCCAAGATTTAGTTGGACGGGAGACCCAGTACTTC. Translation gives CASSQDLVGRETQYF.

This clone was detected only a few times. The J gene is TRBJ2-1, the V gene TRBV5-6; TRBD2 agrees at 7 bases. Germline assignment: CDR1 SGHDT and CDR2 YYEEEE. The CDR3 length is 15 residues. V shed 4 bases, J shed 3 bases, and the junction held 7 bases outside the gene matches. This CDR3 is CASSRRGNYYNEQFF. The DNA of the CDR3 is TGTGCCAGCAGCAGGCGGGGGAATTACTACAATGAGCAGTTCTTC.

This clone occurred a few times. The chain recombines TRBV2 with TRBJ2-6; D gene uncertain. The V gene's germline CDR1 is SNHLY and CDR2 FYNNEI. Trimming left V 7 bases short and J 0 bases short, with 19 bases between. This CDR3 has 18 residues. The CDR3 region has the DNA TGTGCCAGCACCTCCGGGTACAAGCCAGGCTCTGGGGCCAACGTCCTGACTTTC. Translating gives CASTSGYKPGSGANVLTF.

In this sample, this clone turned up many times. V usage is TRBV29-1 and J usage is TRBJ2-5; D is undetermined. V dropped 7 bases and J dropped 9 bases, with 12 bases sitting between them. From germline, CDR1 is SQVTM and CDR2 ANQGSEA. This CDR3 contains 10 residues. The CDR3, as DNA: TGCAGCGCCCTCGGGTTGGCCCAGTACTTC. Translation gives CSALGLAQYF.

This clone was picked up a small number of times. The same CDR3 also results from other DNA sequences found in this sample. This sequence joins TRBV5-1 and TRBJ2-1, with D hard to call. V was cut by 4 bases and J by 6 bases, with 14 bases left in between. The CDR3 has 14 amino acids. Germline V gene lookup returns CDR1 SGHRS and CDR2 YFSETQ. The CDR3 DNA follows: TGCGCCAGCAGCCTATCGCCTGACGGCAATGAGCAGTTCTTC. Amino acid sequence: CASSLSPDGNEQFF.